This record concerns one T cell receptor (beta chain) sequence. CDR3 size: 13 residues. CDR1 and CDR2 (germline): SQVTM, ANQGSEA. The V end lost 6 bases, the J end lost 2 bases, and 10 bases lay between the germline ends. Per the original data handling: Amplification from reference gene primers served as the basis for estimated nucleated cell counts. The assay was immunoSEQ multiplex PCR, and TCRdb's table has in-frame clones only and misses some. That table is the source of V, J and clone size, and D and trimming were worked out from the DNA. The sample contains under 75,000 clones, roughly 84% of which appear only once. These data are taken from a study of blood T cell repertoires in COVID-19. Turning to the study itself: Donors in the United States, Italy and Spain gave samples during acute or convalescent COVID-19. PBMCs, B-cell-depleted T cells, or T cells provided the cDNA or gDNA that made up the material.

This chain links TRBV29-1 with TRBJ2-2, with D possibly matching TRBD1 (5 bases). Material: peripheral blood. This clonotype was sampled from a woman between 18 and 29 years old with acute or convalescent COVID-19. The CDR3 DNA follows: TGCAGCGTACTCAGGGCAAACACCGGGGAGCTGTTTTTT. Protein: CSVLRANTGELFF.